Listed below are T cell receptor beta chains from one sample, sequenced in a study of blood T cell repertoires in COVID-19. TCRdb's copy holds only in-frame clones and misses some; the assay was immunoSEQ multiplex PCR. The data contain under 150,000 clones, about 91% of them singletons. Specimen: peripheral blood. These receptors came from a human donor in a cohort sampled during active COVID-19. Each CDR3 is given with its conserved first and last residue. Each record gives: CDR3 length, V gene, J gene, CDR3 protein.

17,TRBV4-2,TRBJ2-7,CASSQAPEQGSYYEQYF
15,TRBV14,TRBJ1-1,CASSQDMSLNTEAFF
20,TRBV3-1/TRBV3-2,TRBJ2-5,CASSHATGTGRAGLQETQYF
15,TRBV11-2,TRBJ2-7,CASSSSGTGTYEQYF
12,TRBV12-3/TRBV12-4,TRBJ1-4,CASTQPGAGLFF
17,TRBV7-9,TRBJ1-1,CASSLTGSRHLNTEAFF
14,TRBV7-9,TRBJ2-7,CASSLDIRSYEQYF
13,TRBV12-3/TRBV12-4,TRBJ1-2,CASSPRTGDGYTF
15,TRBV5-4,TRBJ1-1,CASSFRTGGNTEAFF
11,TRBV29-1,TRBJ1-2,CSVGSGGGYTF
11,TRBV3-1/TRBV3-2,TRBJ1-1,CASSQGAEAFF
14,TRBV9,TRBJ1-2,CASSGGQGAYGYTF
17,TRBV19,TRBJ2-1,CASSMGSGAVKYNEQFF
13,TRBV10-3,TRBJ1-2,CAIMIQGEGGYTF
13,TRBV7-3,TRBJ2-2,CASSSGGTGELFF
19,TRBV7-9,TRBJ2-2,CASSSRPGTGGRNTGELFF
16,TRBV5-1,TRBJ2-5,CASSLQGATPQETQYF
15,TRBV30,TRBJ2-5,CAWRLAGGPRETQYF
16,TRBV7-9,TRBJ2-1,CASSATPGSSYNEQFF
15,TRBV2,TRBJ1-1,CASSVGVQGNTEAFF
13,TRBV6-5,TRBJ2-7,CATQTVSSYEQYF